The clone carrying this T cell receptor beta chain was seen more than once but under ten times. Its antigen is unknown. These data are taken from a study of T cell repertoires in cytomegalovirus infection. In the study overall: HLA-B-restricted CMV epitopes that are well studied were used alongside recently identified HLA-C-restricted ones. CMV infection plus the matching HLA type was flagged by public TCR beta signatures. Broader study findings: Dominant in the ex vivo response were TCR beta clonotypes restricted by HLA-C and specific for CMV. Public TCR beta family frequency separated CMV-and-HLA carriers, including in an independent cohort.

CDR3 length equals 16 residues. After removal of 5 bases from V and 5 bases from J, the junction contained 11 bases not matched to a gene. Germline-derived CDR1 and CDR2 are SGHVS and FNYEAQ. TCRdb ran MiXCR on the reads and lists one entry per CDR3 protein. The table records about 890,000 distinct CDR3 sequences, roughly 31% of them present only once. The chain couples TRBV7-6 to TRBJ2-1, with 8 positions matching TRBD2. This clonotype was sampled from a human donor in good health (CMV status not recorded). Some clones in this sample may be carry-over from other donors' samples. Material: cultured CD8+ T cells from PBMCs, obtained from culture after CMV antigen stimulation. CDR3: CASSQVVAGLHNEQFF. As DNA, the CDR3 is TGTGCCAGCAGCCAGGTGGTAGCGGGGCTCCACAATGAGCAGTTCTTC.